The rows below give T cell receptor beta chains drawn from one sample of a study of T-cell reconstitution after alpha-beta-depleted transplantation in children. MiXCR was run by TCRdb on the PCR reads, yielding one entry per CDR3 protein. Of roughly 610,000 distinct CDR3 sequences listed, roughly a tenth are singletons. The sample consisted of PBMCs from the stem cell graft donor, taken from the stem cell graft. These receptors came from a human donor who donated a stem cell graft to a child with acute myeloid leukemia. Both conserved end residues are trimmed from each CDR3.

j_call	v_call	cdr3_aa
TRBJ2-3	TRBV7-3	ASSLRPSGTSTDTQY
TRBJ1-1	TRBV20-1	SARDLGRATNTEAF
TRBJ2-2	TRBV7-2	ASSLGVILTGELF
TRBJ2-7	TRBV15	ATSGEVREQY
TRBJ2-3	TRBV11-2	ASSSEVDTQY
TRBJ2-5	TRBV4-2	ASSQGLAGPQETQY
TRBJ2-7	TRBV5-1	ASSLGSISYEQY
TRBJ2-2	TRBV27	ASSLSPGGGNTGELF
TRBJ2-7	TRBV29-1	SVEAGPYEQY
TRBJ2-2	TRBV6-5	ASSYGGAGELF
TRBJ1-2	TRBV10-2	ASSTTGAHGYT
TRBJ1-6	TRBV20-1	SARGDNSPLH
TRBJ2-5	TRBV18	ASSHGTEATQY
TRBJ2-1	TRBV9	ASSVIDYNEQF
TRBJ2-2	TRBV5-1	ASSLASRGLGTGELF
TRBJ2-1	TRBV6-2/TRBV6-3	ASSPGLNEQF
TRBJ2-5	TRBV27	ASKKDHQETQY
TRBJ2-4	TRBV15	ATSGTLAGGPLAKNIQY
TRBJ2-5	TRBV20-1	SANDVTSEETQY
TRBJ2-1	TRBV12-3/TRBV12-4	ASQDTSGSTEQF
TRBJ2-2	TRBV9	ASSAERGWGGELF
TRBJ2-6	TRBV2	ASMKGTSPSGANVLT
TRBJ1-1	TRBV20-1	SAFDRTTEAF
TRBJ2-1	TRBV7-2	ASSVNRDNEQF
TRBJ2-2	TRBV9	ASSAAGAGTGELF
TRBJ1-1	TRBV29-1	SAGTGLSTEAF
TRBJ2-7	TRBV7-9	ASSPATSGKLVQY
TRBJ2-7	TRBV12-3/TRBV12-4	ASTYYRQGAHEQY
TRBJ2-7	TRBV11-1	ASSPTSAGEQY
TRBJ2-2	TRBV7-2	ASSLFGSHGELF
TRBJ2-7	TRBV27	ASSPLAGATGEQY
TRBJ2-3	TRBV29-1	SVEASGSLDTQY
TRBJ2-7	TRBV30	ALNSGTYEQY
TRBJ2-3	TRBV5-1	ASIAGTSGSTQY
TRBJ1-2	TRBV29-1	SVVGGGATYGYT
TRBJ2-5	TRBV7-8	ASSLVGVRGEETQY
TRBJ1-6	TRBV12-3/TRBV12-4	ASRETGFNSPLH
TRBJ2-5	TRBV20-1	SARESGRAGETQY
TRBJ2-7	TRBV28	ASRPRDSGNDEQY
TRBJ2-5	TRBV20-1	SASFGVETQY
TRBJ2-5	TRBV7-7	ASSLEAGVPETQY
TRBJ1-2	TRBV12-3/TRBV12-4	ASSGRPYGYT
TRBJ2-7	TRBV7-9	ASSLSGTGGYEQY
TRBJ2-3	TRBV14	ASSQIRSADTQY
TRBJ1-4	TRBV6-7	ASSNQGPTNEKLF
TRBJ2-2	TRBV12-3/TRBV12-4	ASSFGSGSFTGELF
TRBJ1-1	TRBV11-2	ASSLGVKGTEAF
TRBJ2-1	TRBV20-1	SRGLAGESEQF
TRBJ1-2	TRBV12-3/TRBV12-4	ASSAQDGGYGYT
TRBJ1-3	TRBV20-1	SARDPDDRFGNTIY
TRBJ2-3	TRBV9	ASSVATGVAGVRTDTQY
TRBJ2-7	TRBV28	ASSPLAGKQY
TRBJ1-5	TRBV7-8	ASSLEGAGKRQPQH
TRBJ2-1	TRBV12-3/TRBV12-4	ASSSYPGLVGNEQF
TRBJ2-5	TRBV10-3	AISPDRSQETQY